The clone carrying this T cell receptor (beta chain) was seen more than once but under ten times. Its antigen is as yet unknown. cDNA libraries for TCR beta contained unique molecular identifiers. TCRdb reprocessed the PCR reads via MiXCR and lists one record per CDR3 protein. The table includes roughly 600,000 distinct CDR3 sequences, 44% detected once. V was clipped by 0 bases and J by 3 bases, with 15 bases between them. The CDR3 covers 16 residues. CDR1 and CDR2 from the germline V gene are SGHRS and YFSETQ. The data belong to a study of post-analysis software for immune sequencing data. Study findings and constraints: Four to six TRBV segments appeared more often in patients than in controls, and TRBV5-6, TRBV5-1 and TRBV20-1 were among these. Strong co-clustering by F measure linked samples that shared a preparation batch.

The sequenced material came from blood. The chain couples TRBV5-1 to TRBJ1-2; D is perhaps TRBD1 (6 bases). The receptor comes from a girl between 10 and 17 years old with multiple sclerosis. CDR3 DNA sequence: TGCGCCAGCAGCTTGGCCCGGAGGGGGGTTGACTATGGCTACACCTTC. It translates to CASSLARRGVDYGYTF.